This T cell receptor (beta chain) came from a study of blood T cell repertoires in COVID-19. Study details: The United States, Italy and Spain provided the acute and convalescent COVID-19 samples. PBMCs, B-cell-depleted T cells, or T cells were the source of the cDNA or gDNA that made up the material.

V was pared by 6 bases and J by 1 base, with 8 bases of the junction left unmatched. CDR3 length: 15 residues. Germline CDR1 reads WNHNN; CDR2 reads SYGVQD (reference sequence). Methods used by the authors: The authors estimated nucleated cell counts from reference gene primer amplification. Some clones are missing from TCRdb's copy, which holds only in-frame ones; the method was immunoSEQ multiplex PCR. V, J and clone size were drawn from that table, and D and trimming were deduced from the DNA. The sample includes about 290,000 clones, roughly 80% of them seen just once. The receptor was derived from a woman in her forties or fifties with active or convalescent COVID-19. This rearrangement joins TRBV10-1 to TRBJ1-1, with TRBD1 identical over 7 bases. Sequencing was carried out using peripheral blood. The CDR3 region has the DNA TGCGCCAGCAGAACTTCGGGACAGAAGAACACTGAAGCTTTCTTT. It is translated as CASRTSGQKNTEAFF.